This T cell receptor (beta chain) was captured by sequencing in a study of blood T cell repertoires in COVID-19. Study overall: The United States, Italy and Spain supplied acute and convalescent COVID-19 samples. From T cells, B-cell-depleted T cells, or PBMCs came the material, which was cDNA or gDNA.

V shed 6 bases, J shed 2 bases, and the junction held 4 bases outside the gene matches. The germline V gene encodes CDR1 SNHLY and CDR2 FYNNEI. This CDR3 is 14 amino acids long. In the study's own analysis: Scientists estimated how many nucleated cells there were by amplifying reference gene primers. Sequencing used immunoSEQ multiplex PCR; TCRdb keeps in-frame clones, though not all of them. That table is the source of V, J and clone size, and D and trimming were worked out from the DNA. The sample lists hundreds of thousands of clones; about 90% were seen once. The sample consisted of peripheral blood. This clonotype was sampled from a woman under 30 who had recovered from COVID-19. The V gene is TRBV2, the J gene TRBJ1-1, with 9 bases that match TRBD1. This CDR3 reads CASRRDRVNTEAFF. CDR3 nucleotides: TGTGCCAGCAGAAGGGACAGGGTTAACACTGAAGCTTTCTTT.